A single sample gave rise to the 26 T cell receptor beta chains below, sequenced in a study of cytomegalovirus exposure and HLA in healthy donors. PCR employed 60 Vbeta and 13 Jbeta primers. The repertoire was sequenced with immunoSEQ multiplex PCR; TCRdb's copy has only in-frame clones and lacks some. The repertoire shows approximately 190,000 clones; the top ten hold about 6.5%. The sequencing input was PBMCs. These receptors originate from a man in his thirties or forties in good health and CMV-seronegative.

In DNA form, the CDR3 reads TGTGCCAGCAGTTTACTACCGGGACAAGACTACGAGCAGTACTTC. Residues: CASSLLPGQDYEQYF. The chain combines TRBV27 with TRBJ2-7; the D gene is possibly TRBD1 (6 bases). CDR3 length: 15 residues. Trimming took off 2 bases at V and 3 bases at J, with 14 bases between the two ends. Germline CDR1 reads MNHEY; CDR2 reads SMNVEV (reference sequence).

The chain couples TRBV7-8 to TRBJ1-2, with 8 bases aligning to TRBD1. The CDR3 totals 16 residues. Per the germline V gene, CDR1 is SGHVS and CDR2 is FQNEAQ. V shed 3 bases and J 0 bases; nucleotides not matched to a gene: 6. The CDR3 bases are TGTGCCAGCAGCTTGGCCAGGGGGCCTGCTAACTATGGCTACACCTTC. This encodes CASSLARGPANYGYTF.

The rearrangement uses TRBV6-5 and TRBJ1-1, with D unresolved. CDR3 length equals 13 residues. The germline gives CDR1 MNHEY, CDR2 SVGAGI. V gave up 2 bases and J gave up 2 bases, with 6 bases separating them. CDR3 coding DNA: TGTGCCAGCAGTTACGAGGATAACACTGAAGCTTTCTTT. It specifies CASSYEDNTEAFF.

The V and J genes are TRBV10-3 and TRBJ1-2; D is undetermined. Looked up from germline, CDR1 is ENHRY and CDR2 is SYGVKD. The germline V and J ends were trimmed by 10 bases and 8 bases, with 17 bases remaining between them. The CDR3 extends over 12 amino acids. The CDR3 DNA reads as TGTGCCACGAAGGACGGAGGCGGGGGCTACACCTTC. This encodes CATKDGGGGYTF.

V is TRBV5-1 and J is TRBJ1-1; tentative D call: TRBD1 (5 bases). Germline lookup yields CDR1 SGHRS and CDR2 YFSETQ. CDR3 length equals 14 residues. The V end was cut by 3 bases, the J end by 1 base, with 10 bases between. DNA of the CDR3: TGCGCCAGCAGCTCCCTGGGGGGGAACACTGAAGCTTTCTTT. Its protein is CASSSLGGNTEAFF.

The CDR3 DNA reads as TGTGCCAGTACCGATCCTGCAGGGGTTGGCTACACCTTC. This translates into CASTDPAGVGYTF. This chain joins TRBV19 and TRBJ1-2, with D possibly matching TRBD1 (6 bases). Germline V CDR1 and CDR2: LNHDA, SQIVND (reference sequence). V lost 7 bases and J lost 7, with 16 bases in between. This CDR3 comprises 13 residues.

The chain is built from TRBV14 and TRBJ2-7, with 8 bases lining up with TRBD1. This CDR3 comprises 15 residues. Germline CDR1 reads SGHDN; CDR2 reads FVKESK. V dropped 1 base and J dropped 1; count of bases not matched to a gene: 3. The CDR3 loop reads CASSQGTGLSYEQYF. CDR3 in DNA: TGTGCCAGCAGCCAAGGGACAGGGCTTTCCTACGAGCAGTACTTC.

The chain is built from TRBV30 and TRBJ1-2, with TRBD1 matching 7 bases. Trimming cost V 1 base and J 3 bases; bases outside gene matches: 2. Per germline, CDR1 GTSNPN and CDR2 SVGIG (reference sequence). The CDR3 length is 13 residues. For the CDR3, the DNA is TGTGCCTGGAGTGCCGGGACAGACTATGGCTACACCTTC. Translated, it gives CAWSAGTDYGYTF.

This chain uses TRBV29-1 with TRBJ2-1; TRBD2 agrees at 8 bases. Germline CDR1 and CDR2: SQVTM and ANQGSEA. CDR3 length: 13 amino acids. V was clipped by 8 bases and J by 4 bases; unmatched bases: 7. The CDR3 region is CSHSGTRYNEQFF. CDR3 DNA sequence: TGCAGCCACTCGGGGACTAGATACAATGAGCAGTTCTTC.

This chain links TRBV14 with TRBJ1-2; TRBD1 agrees at 7 bases. Germline V gene lookup returns CDR1 SGHDN and CDR2 FVKESK. The CDR3 is 14 residues long. J lost 5 bases, V lost 0 bases, and 3 bases had no gene match. CDR3 DNA: TGTGCCAGCAGCCAAGAAACAGGGGTTTATGGCTACACCTTC. This sequence encodes CASSQETGVYGYTF.

The rearrangement links TRBV4-3 to TRBJ2-1, with TRBD2 matching 9 bases. CDR3 length equals 15 residues. The germline gives CDR1 LGHNA, CDR2 YSLEER. Trimming at V came to 4 bases and at J to 8 bases, leaving 9 bases not matched to a gene. CDR3 in amino acids: CASSPGTSGWDEQFF. The CDR3 DNA follows: TGCGCCAGCAGCCCCGGTACTAGCGGGTGGGATGAGCAGTTCTTC.

The DNA of the CDR3 is TGTGCCAGCAGCGTAAAAGCGGGGGGCCCAGAGACCCAGTACTTC. Amino acid sequence: CASSVKAGGPETQYF. The V and J genes are TRBV9 and TRBJ2-5; 9 nucleotides match TRBD2. V was clipped by 1 base and J by 4 bases; unmatched bases: 5. CDR3 length: 15 residues. Germline V CDR1 and CDR2: SGDLS, YYNGEE.

The J gene is TRBJ2-7, the V gene TRBV21-1; the DNA was not compared with TRBD1, the D call given in the table. TRBV21-1 is described as a pseudogene. This CDR3 spans 15 amino acids. The CDR3: CASSNRDRAAYEQYF. The DNA of the CDR3 is TGTGCCAGCAGCAACCGGGACAGGGCCGCATACGAGCAGTACTTC.

This chain joins TRBV5-1 and TRBJ2-2, with 8 bases fitting TRBD1. The junction had 5 bases not matched to a gene; V was cut back by 0 bases and J by 4 bases. Germline V gene data show CDR1 as SGHRS and CDR2 as YFSETQ. This CDR3 comprises 16 residues. This chain's CDR3 is CASSLATGVGTGELFF. CDR3 DNA: TGCGCCAGCAGCTTGGCGACAGGGGTTGGCACCGGGGAGCTGTTTTTT.

The chain uses TRBV21-1 and TRBJ2-7; the listed D gene, TRBD1, was not tested against the DNA. TRBV21-1 is flagged as a pseudogene. This CDR3 spans 15 amino acids. The CDR3 bases are TGTGCCAGCAGCATGGGGGGACAGGGGGGGGACGAGCAGTACTTC. This codes for CASSMGGQGGDEQYF.

V and J are TRBV6-1 and TRBJ1-6, with 9 nucleotides matching TRBD1. Looked up from germline, CDR1 is MNHNS and CDR2 is SASEGT. The trim removed 5 bases at V and 7 bases at J, leaving 6 bases unmatched. CDR3 length: 15 residues. The CDR3 DNA is TGTGCCAGCAGTAGACAGGGGGGACGAAATTCACCCCTCCACTTT. Protein: CASSRQGGRNSPLHF.

The chain recombines TRBV2 with TRBJ1-6; 9 bases are shared with TRBD1. This CDR3 is 16 amino acids long. From germline, CDR1 is SNHLY and CDR2 FYNNEI. J was trimmed by 6 bases and V by 6 bases; bases with no gene match: 9. The CDR3 nucleotides are TGTGCCAGCAGCCCGGGACAGGGTGTCGGTAATTCACCCCTCCACTTT. This gives the protein CASSPGQGVGNSPLHF.

This chain joins TRBV5-8 and TRBJ2-3; D gene ambiguous. Trimming pared 1 base from V and 6 bases from J, leaving 6 bases between. CDR3 length equals 12 residues. From germline, CDR1 is SGHTS and CDR2 YDEGEE. In nucleotides, the CDR3 is TGTGCCAGCAGCTTGTACGGGGATACGCAGTATTTT. This translates into CASSLYGDTQYF. Supplemented by reference TRBV5-8 and TRBJ2-3, the full variable domain reads EAGVTQSPTHLIKTRGQQATLRCSPISGHTSVYWYQQALGLGLQFLLWYDEGEERNRGNFPPRFSGRQFPNYSSELNVNALELEDSALYLCASSLYGDTQYFGPGTRLTVL.

This rearrangement joins TRBV30 to TRBJ1-4, with D possibly TRBD1 on 6 matching bases. The CDR3 totals 13 residues. V dropped 0 bases and J dropped 4 bases, with 6 bases sitting between them. CDR1 and CDR2 (germline): GTSNPN, SVGIG (reference sequence). The CDR3 DNA sequence: TGTGCCTGGAGTGTACAGGGTAATGAAAAACTGTTTTTT. Its translation: CAWSVQGNEKLFF.

The chain uses TRBV14 and TRBJ1-1; 8 nucleotides match TRBD1. Germline CDR1 is SGHDN and CDR2 is FVKESK. The CDR3 sequence is 15 residues long. J was trimmed by 5 bases and V by 1 base; bases with no gene match: 6. For the CDR3, the DNA is TGTGCCAGCAGCCAAGTGGCAGGGGGCCGGACTGAAGCTTTCTTT. Its protein product is CASSQVAGGRTEAFF.

The chain combines TRBV12-5 with TRBJ2-1; the D is unclear. Germline V gene lookup returns CDR1 LGHNT and CDR2 FRNRAP. The V end lost 1 base, the J end lost 7 bases, and 8 bases lay between the germline ends. The CDR3 is 13 amino acids. The CDR3 DNA follows: TGTGCTAGTGGTTTGGACAGTCGAAATGAGCAGTTCTTC. This encodes CASGLDSRNEQFF.

About this clone itself: Other nucleotide sequences from this sample produce the same CDR3. The chain links TRBV6-5 to TRBJ1-1; D is uncertain. V was pared by 10 bases and J by 1 base, with 13 bases between. Germline values: CDR1 MNHEY, CDR2 SVGAGI. This CDR3 region has 13 residues. CDR3 coding DNA: TGTGCCACCCTAAACTTGAGGAACACTGAAGCTTTCTTT. It codes for CATLNLRNTEAFF.

This sequence joins TRBV6-5 and TRBJ2-3, with D possibly being TRBD2 (5 bases). The CDR3 loop spans 13 amino acids. The V and J ends lost 4 bases and 5 bases respectively, with 10 bases between them. The V gene's germline CDR1 is MNHEY and CDR2 SVGAGI. CDR3 in amino acids: CASSSSAGDTQYF. Written as DNA, the CDR3 is TGTGCCAGCAGTTCCTCCGCGGGAGATACGCAGTATTTT.

The rearrangement links TRBV21-1 to TRBJ2-3; TRBD2 is the table's D call, not checked against the DNA. TRBV21-1 has pseudogene status. This CDR3 comprises 16 residues. The CDR3 sequence is CASSTSGLAGTDTQYF. The CDR3 coding sequence is TGTGCCAGCAGCACATCGGGACTAGCGGGGACAGATACGCAGTATTTT.

This chain's CDR3 is CASSTEGSDYGYTF. CDR3 nucleotides: TGCGCCAGCAGCACGGAGGGCAGTGACTATGGCTACACCTTC. The J gene is TRBJ1-2, the V gene TRBV5-1; D remains unclear. Germline CDR1 is SGHRS and CDR2 is YFSETQ. The CDR3 contains 14 residues. With 4 bases removed from V and 3 bases from J, the gap between germline ends came to 13 bases.

This chain connects TRBV4-1 to TRBJ2-7, with a possible D match to TRBD2 (6 bases). The CDR3 has 15 amino acids. Trimming stripped 1 base from V and 0 bases from J, with 10 bases between. The germline V gene has CDR1 MGHRA and CDR2 YSYEKL. The CDR3 DNA is TGCGCCAGCAGCCAAGTGACCGGGAGCTCCTACGAGCAGTACTTC. It yields the protein CASSQVTGSSYEQYF.